A selection of T cell receptor beta chains follows, all from one sample in a study of cytomegalovirus exposure and HLA in healthy donors. Using immunoSEQ multiplex PCR, the repertoire was profiled, and TCRdb retains in-frame clones only, with some absent. The sample contains fewer than 350,000 clones, 70% to 90% of which appear only once. Specimen: PBMCs. The receptor source for this set is a woman aged 18-29 years in good health and CMV-seronegative. The CDR3 runs from the conserved cysteine through the conserved F or W. Each record gives: clone size, J gene, V gene, D gene, CDR3 protein, CDR3 DNA. The D gene is left open where the match is weak. Size values are once, few and many counts, or a class for expanded clones, and some rows have none.

>NA|TRBJ2-7|TRBV6-5|TRBD1
CASSRQGEWGYEQYF
TGTGCCAGCAGTCGTCAGGGGGAGTGGGGCTACGAGCAGTACTTC
>NA|TRBJ2-6|TRBV5-3|NA
CARSFSRCSGANVLTF
TGTGCCAGAAGCTTCTCCCGGTGCTCTGGGGCCAACGTCCTGACTTTC
>NA|TRBJ2-2|TRBV19|NA
CASSTQGRGTGELFF
TGTGCCAGTAGTACGCAGGGTCGTGGCACCGGGGAGCTGTTTTTT
>NA|TRBJ2-1|TRBV7-3|NA
CASKEGPGRKEQFF
TGTGCCAGCAAGGAGGGGCCGGGGAGAAAAGAGCAGTTCTTC
>NA|TRBJ2-5|TRBV7-8|TRBD2
CASSPGAGVLETQYF
TGTGCCAGCAGCCCCGGGGCGGGGGTCCTTGAGACCCAGTACTTC
>NA|TRBJ2-3|TRBV2|NA
CASSIYTDTQYF
TGTGCCAGCAGTATATACACAGATACGCAGTATTTT
>NA|TRBJ2-5|TRBV2|NA
CASPIGGKLETQYF
TGTGCCAGCCCCATTGGAGGGAAATTAGAGACCCAGTACTTC
>NA|TRBJ2-7|TRBV21-1|NA
CASILSTGSYEQYF
TGTGCCAGCATCTTATCGACAGGCTCCTACGAGCAGTACTTC
>NA|TRBJ1-1|TRBV19|NA
CASSQGLNTEAFF
TGTGCCAGTAGTCAGGGGTTGAACACTGAAGCTTTCTTT
>once|TRBJ2-5|TRBV27|TRBD1
CASSYRDRYEETQYF
TGTGCCAGCAGTTACCGGGACAGATATGAAGAGACCCAGTACTTC
>NA|TRBJ1-3|TRBV7-9|NA
CASSLLTVTSSGNTIYF
TGTGCCAGCAGCTTATTAACCGTTACAAGCTCTGGAAACACCATATATTTT
>NA|TRBJ2-5|TRBV11-3|TRBD2
CASSEGTSGIETQYF
TGTGCCAGCAGCGAAGGGACTAGCGGTATAGAGACCCAGTACTTC
>NA|TRBJ2-2|TRBV2|NA
CASRFHQDTYTGELFF
TGTGCCAGCCGATTTCACCAGGACACCTACACCGGGGAGCTGTTTTTT
>NA|TRBJ1-1|TRBV5-1|TRBD1
CASSAGTGFTEAFF
TGCGCCAGCAGCGCCGGGACAGGGTTCACTGAAGCTTTCTTT
>NA|TRBJ2-7|TRBV6-1|TRBD1
CASSGPDRRNF
TGTGCCAGCAGTGGCCCGGACAGGCGAAACTTC
>NA|TRBJ1-2|TRBV4-2|TRBD1
CASSQAGDRGDYGYTF
TGTGCCAGCAGCCAAGCAGGGGACAGAGGGGACTATGGCTACACCTTC
>NA|TRBJ1-2|TRBV19|NA
CASSIGSASSNYGYTF
TGTGCCAGTAGTATTGGGTCAGCGAGTTCTAACTATGGCTACACCTTC
>NA|TRBJ2-2|TRBV14|TRBD1
CASSQEDRGSAGELFF
TGTGCCAGCAGCCAAGAAGACAGGGGGAGCGCCGGGGAGCTGTTTTTT
>NA|TRBJ2-4|TRBV2|TRBD2
CASSGMIAGGLNMGKNIQYF
TGTGCCAGCAGTGGAATGATAGCGGGGGGGCTTAATATGGGCAAAAACATTCAGTACTTC
>once|TRBJ2-5|TRBV5-1|TRBD2
CASSLASTLAGSPQETQYF
TGCGCCAGCAGCTTGGCCTCTACTCTAGCGGGGAGCCCTCAAGAGACCCAGTACTTC
>NA|TRBJ2-7|TRBV5-4|TRBD2
CASSRSGGPRYEQYF
TGTGCCAGCAGCCGAAGCGGGGGGCCGCGGTACGAGCAGTACTTC
>NA|TRBJ1-6|TRBV30|TRBD1
CAWSSQGVVSPLHF
TGTGCCTGGAGTTCCCAGGGGGTAGTATCACCCCTCCACTTT
>once|TRBJ1-1|TRBV7-9|NA
CASSNWATEAFF
TGTGCCAGCAGCAACTGGGCCACTGAAGCTTTCTTT